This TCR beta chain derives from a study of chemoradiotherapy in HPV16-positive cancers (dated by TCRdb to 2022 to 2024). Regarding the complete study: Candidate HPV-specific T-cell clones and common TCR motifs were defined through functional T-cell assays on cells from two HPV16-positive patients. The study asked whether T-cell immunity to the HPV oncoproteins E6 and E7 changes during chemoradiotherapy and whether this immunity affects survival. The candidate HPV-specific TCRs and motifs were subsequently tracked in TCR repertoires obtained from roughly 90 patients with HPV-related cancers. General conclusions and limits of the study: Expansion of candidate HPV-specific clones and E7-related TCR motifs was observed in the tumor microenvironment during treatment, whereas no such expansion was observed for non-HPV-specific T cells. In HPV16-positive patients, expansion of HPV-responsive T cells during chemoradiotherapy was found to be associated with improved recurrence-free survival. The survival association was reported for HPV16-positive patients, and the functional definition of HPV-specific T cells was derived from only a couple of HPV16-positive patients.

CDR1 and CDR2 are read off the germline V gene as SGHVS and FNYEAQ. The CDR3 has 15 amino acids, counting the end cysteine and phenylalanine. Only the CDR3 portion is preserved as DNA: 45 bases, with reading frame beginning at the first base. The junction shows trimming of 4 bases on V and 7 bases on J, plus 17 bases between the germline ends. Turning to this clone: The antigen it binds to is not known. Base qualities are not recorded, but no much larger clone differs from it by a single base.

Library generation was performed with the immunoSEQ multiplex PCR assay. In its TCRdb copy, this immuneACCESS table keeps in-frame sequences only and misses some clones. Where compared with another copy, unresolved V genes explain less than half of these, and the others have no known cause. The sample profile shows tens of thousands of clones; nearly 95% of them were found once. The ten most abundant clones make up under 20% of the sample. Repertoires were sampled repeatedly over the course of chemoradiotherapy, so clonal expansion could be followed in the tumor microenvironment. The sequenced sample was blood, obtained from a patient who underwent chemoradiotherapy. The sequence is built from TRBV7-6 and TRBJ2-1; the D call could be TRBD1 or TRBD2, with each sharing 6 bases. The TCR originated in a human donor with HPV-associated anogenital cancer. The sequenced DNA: TGTGCCAGCAGCTCCTACCGGGGGCCGCAAAATGAGCAGTTCTTC. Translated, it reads CASSSYRGPQNEQFF.